Listed below are T cell receptor beta chains from one sample, sequenced in a study of identical twins. TCRdb itself ran the 5' RACE reads through MiXCR, one entry per CDR3 protein. The sample includes roughly 1,500,000 distinct CDR3 sequences, around 33% seen only once; the top ten take about 0.3%. Material: cord blood. The source of these receptors is a newborn girl in good health. Both conserved end residues are part of each CDR3. D genes are given only for firm matches. Some rows have no size entry. The others give once, few or many, or a class for an expanded clone.

D gene	V gene	clone size	J gene	CDR3 DNA	CDR3 protein
NA	TRBV5-1	NA	TRBJ2-1	TGCGCCAGCAGTCGGACTCTCTACGAGCAGTTCTTC	CASSRTLYEQFF
NA	TRBV15	few	TRBJ2-2	TGTGCCACCAGCAGAGTTCGGGTGACCGGGGAGCTGTTTTTT	CATSRVRVTGELFF
TRBD1	TRBV28	NA	TRBJ2-1	TGTGCCAGCAGGGCGCGACAGGGGGACAATGAGCAGTTCTTC	CASRARQGDNEQFF
TRBD1	TRBV5-5	few	TRBJ1-5	TGTGCCAGCAGCCTTCGGCCCAGGACAGGGCGACCTTATAGCAATCAGCCCCAGCATTTT	CASSLRPRTGRPYSNQPQHF
NA	TRBV14	few	TRBJ1-2	TGTGCCAGCAGCCAAGATCGCCCCGAACTCTCATATGGCTACACCTTC	CASSQDRPELSYGYTF
NA	TRBV28	once	TRBJ2-7	TGTGCCAGCAGTTTGGCCAGGGGTTCATCCGGATGCGACTTC	CASSLARGSSGCDF
TRBD1	TRBV6-6	few	TRBJ2-7	TGTGCCAGCAGTACCCGGACAGGGCTGAACGAGCAGTACTTC	CASSTRTGLNEQYF
NA	TRBV3-1	NA	TRBJ2-2	TGTGCCAGCAGCGCTAACCGAGGGATCGGGGAGCTGTTTTTT	CASSANRGIGELFF
TRBD1	TRBV20-1	NA	TRBJ2-4	TGCAGTGCTGGACAGGGTGCGGGGGCCAAAAACATTCAGTACTTC	CSAGQGAGAKNIQYF
NA	TRBV7-2	few	TRBJ2-3	TGTGCCAGCAGCGAGCCTTTGACAGTAGGGTTTCAAGGGGCGCAGTATTTT	CASSEPLTVGFQGAQYF
TRBD1	TRBV20-1	NA	TRBJ2-5	TGCAGTGCTAGAGACATTGAAGGGGGCAATGAGCAGTACTTC	CSARDIEGGNEQYF
NA	TRBV7-9	NA	TRBJ2-5	TGTGCCAGCAGCTTAAGGACTGGAAAAGAGACCCAGTACTTC	CASSLRTGKETQYF
NA	TRBV11-2	few	TRBJ2-1	TGTGCCAGCAGCCCCAAGACGTACAATGAGCAGTTCTTC	CASSPKTYNEQFF
NA	TRBV28	NA	TRBJ2-1	TGTGCCAGCATACGTGCGCGGTACAATGAGCAGTTCTTC	CASIRARYNEQFF
NA	TRBV7-9	NA	TRBJ2-3	TGTGCCAGCAGCTTAGGCCCAGGGTGGGGCGATACGCAGTATTTT	CASSLGPGWGDTQYF
NA	TRBV12-5	NA	TRBJ1-2	TGTGCTAGTGGTCCAGGGGACTATGGCTACACCTTC	CASGPGDYGYTF
NA	TRBV5-5	few	TRBJ2-1	TGTGCCAGCAGCGACTACCCGGGGCCATCAGTTGAGCAGTTCTTC	CASSDYPGPSVEQFF
NA	TRBV12-3/TRBV12-4	NA	TRBJ2-1	TGTGCCAGCACCCTCCTCGAGGGCACCCATGAGCAGTTCTTC	CASTLLEGTHEQFF
NA	TRBV29-1	many	TRBJ2-7	TGCAGCGTTGAAGGTCCCCGGGGGGAGCAGTACTTC	CSVEGPRGEQYF
TRBD2	TRBV6-5	NA	TRBJ2-7	TGTGCCAGCACGCCTAGCGGGTTATCCTACGAGCAGTACTTC	CASTPSGLSYEQYF
NA	TRBV20-1	few	TRBJ2-7	TGCAGTGCCCCGATCTCCCCCTCCTACGAGCAGTACTTC	CSAPISPSYEQYF
NA	TRBV5-1	few	TRBJ2-3	TGCGCCAGCAGTCGAACCCCACCCGCCTCCCGCAGCACAGATACGCAGTATTTT	CASSRTPPASRSTDTQYF
TRBD2	TRBV3-1	many	TRBJ2-1	TGTGCCAGCAGCCAAGAGAGGACTAGCGACCTATGGGAGCAGTTCTTC	CASSQERTSDLWEQFF
TRBD2	TRBV27	few	TRBJ2-2	TGTGCCAGCAGTTCCTCCGTGAGGACTAGCGGCAACACCGGGGAGCTGTTTTTT	CASSSSVRTSGNTGELFF
NA	TRBV12-3/TRBV12-4	NA	TRBJ2-7	TGTGCCAGCAGCCTGGACAGAGCCTACGAGCAGGACTTC	CASSLDRAYEQDF
NA	TRBV11-2	NA	TRBJ2-2	TGTGCCAGCAGCAAGGGACCTGACACCGGGGAGCTGTTTTTT	CASSKGPDTGELFF
NA	TRBV29-1	NA	TRBJ1-3	TGCAGCGTTGTCAGAGGGCTTGGAAACACCATATATTTT	CSVVRGLGNTIYF
NA	TRBV10-3	NA	TRBJ2-3	TGTGCCATCAGTGCCACACGGGTTGGAAGCACAGATACGCAGTATTTT	CAISATRVGSTDTQYF
TRBD1	TRBV6-6	many	TRBJ2-3	TGTGCCAGCAGGAGACAGGGAAGCACAGATACGCAGTATTTT	CASRRQGSTDTQYF
NA	TRBV20-1	NA	TRBJ2-7	TGCAGTGCTAGAGAGGTCCAGTCCAGCGAGCAGTACTTC	CSAREVQSSEQYF
TRBD1	TRBV24-1	few	TRBJ1-2	TGTGCCACCAGTGATACACAACAGGGGGCAGGCGGCTACACCTTC	CATSDTQQGAGGYTF